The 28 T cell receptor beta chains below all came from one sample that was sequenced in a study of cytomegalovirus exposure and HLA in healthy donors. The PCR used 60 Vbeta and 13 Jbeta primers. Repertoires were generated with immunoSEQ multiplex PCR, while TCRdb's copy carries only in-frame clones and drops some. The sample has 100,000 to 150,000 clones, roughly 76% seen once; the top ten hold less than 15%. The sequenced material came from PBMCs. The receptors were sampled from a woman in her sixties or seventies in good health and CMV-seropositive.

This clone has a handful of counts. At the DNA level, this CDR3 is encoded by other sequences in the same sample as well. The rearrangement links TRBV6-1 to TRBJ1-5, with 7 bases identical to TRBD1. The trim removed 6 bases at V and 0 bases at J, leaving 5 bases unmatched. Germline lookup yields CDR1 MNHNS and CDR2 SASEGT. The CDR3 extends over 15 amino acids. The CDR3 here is CASSRDSYSNQPQHF. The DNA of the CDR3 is TGTGCCAGCAGCCGGGACAGCTATAGCAATCAGCCCCAGCATTTT.

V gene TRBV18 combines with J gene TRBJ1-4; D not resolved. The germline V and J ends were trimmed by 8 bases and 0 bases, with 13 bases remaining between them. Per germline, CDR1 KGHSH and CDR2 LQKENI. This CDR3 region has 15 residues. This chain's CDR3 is CASRPRTSTNEKLFF. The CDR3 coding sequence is TGTGCCAGCCGCCCCAGGACTTCAACTAATGAAAAACTGTTTTTT.

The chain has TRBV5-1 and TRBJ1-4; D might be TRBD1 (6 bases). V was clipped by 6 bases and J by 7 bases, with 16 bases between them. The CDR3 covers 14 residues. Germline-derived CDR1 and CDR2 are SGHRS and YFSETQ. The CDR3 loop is CASTQDSTGEKLFF. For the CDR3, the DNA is TGCGCCAGCACCCAGGACAGTACGGGTGAAAAACTGTTTTTT.

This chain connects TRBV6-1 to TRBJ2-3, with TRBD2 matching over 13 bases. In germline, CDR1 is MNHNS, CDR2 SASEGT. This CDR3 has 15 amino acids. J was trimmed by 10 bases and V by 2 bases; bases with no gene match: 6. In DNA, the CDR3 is TGTGCCAGCAGTGAATCGGGGACTAGCGGGATTGCGCAGTATTTT. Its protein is CASSESGTSGIAQYF.

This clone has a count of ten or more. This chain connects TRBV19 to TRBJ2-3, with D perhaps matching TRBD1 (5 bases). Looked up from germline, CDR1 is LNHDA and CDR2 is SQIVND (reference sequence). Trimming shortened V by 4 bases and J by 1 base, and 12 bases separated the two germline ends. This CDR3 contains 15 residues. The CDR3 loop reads CASSTDIGGTDTQYF. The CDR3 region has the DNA TGTGCCAGTAGTACGGACATCGGCGGCACAGATACGCAGTATTTT.

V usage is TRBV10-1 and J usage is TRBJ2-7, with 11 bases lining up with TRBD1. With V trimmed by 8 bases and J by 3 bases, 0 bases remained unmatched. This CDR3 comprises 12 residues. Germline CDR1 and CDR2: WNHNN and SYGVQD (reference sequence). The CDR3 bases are TGCGCCAGCGGGACAGGGGGCTACGAGCAGTACTTC. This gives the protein CASGTGGYEQYF.

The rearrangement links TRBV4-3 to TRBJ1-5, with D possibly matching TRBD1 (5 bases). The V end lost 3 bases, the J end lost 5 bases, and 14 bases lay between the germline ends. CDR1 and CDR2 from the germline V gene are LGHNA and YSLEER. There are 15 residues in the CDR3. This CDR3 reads CASSHGWGGDQPQHF. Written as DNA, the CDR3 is TGCGCCAGCAGCCATGGGTGGGGGGGAGATCAGCCCCAGCATTTT.

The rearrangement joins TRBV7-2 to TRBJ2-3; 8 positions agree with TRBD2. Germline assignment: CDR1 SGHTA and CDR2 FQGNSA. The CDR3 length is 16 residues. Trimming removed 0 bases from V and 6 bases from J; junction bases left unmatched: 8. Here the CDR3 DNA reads TGTGCCAGCAGCTTAGCGGCGAGCGGGAGTTTTGATACGCAGTATTTT. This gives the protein CASSLAASGSFDTQYF.

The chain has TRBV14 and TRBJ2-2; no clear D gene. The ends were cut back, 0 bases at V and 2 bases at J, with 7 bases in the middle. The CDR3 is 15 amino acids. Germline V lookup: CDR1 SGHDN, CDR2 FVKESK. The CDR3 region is CASSQDWRNTGELFF. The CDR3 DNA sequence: TGTGCCAGCAGCCAAGATTGGAGAAACACCGGGGAGCTGTTTTTT.

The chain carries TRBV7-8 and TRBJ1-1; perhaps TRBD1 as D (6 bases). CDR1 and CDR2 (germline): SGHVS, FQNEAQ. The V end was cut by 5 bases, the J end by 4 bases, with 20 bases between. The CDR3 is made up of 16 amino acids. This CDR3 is CASSVGVWGPGTEAFF. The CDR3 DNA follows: TGTGCCAGCAGCGTAGGGGTATGGGGGCCTGGCACTGAAGCTTTCTTT.

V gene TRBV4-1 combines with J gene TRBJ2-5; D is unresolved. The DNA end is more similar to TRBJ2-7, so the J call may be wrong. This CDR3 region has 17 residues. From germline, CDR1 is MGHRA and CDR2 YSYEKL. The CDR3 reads CASSQDHLSPYLYEQYF. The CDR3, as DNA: TGCGCCAGCAGCCAAGATCATTTATCCCCTTATCTCTACGAGCAGTACTTC.

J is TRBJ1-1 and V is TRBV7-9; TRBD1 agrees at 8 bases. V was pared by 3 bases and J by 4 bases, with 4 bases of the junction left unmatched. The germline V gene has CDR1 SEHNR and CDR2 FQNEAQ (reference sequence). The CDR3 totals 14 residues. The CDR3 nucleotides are TGTGCCAGCAGCTTGGAAACAGGGGGCACTGAAGCTTTCTTT. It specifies CASSLETGGTEAFF.

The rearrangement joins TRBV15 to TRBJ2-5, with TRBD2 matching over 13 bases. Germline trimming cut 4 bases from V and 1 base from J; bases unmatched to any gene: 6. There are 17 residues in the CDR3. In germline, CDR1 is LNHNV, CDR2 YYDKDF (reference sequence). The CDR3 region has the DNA TGTGCCACCAGCATTACCCGGACTAGCGGGGGCCAAGAGACCCAGTACTTC. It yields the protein CATSITRTSGGQETQYF.

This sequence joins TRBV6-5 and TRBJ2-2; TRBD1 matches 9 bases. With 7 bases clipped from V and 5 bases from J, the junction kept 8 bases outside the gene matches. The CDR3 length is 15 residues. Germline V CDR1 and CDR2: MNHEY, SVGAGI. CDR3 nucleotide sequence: TGTGCCAGCAAGCCGGGACAGGGAGAAACCGGGGAGCTGTTTTTT. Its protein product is CASKPGQGETGELFF.

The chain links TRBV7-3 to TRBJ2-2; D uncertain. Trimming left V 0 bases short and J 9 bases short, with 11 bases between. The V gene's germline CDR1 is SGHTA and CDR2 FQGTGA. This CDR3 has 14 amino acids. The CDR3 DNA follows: TGTGCCAGCAGCTTAACGGTTGGAGAACGGGAGCTGTTTTTT. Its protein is CASSLTVGERELFF.

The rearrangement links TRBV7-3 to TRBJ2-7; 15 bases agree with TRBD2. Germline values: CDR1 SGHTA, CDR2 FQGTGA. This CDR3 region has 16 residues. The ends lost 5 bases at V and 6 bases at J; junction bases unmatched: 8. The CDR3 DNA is TGTGCCAGCAGCCCACGGACTAGCGGGAGGGGTGGCGAGCAGTACTTC. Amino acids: CASSPRTSGRGGEQYF.

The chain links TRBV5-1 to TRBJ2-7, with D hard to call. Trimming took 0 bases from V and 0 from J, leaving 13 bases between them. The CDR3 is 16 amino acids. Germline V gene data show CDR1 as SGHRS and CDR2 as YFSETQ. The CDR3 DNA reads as TGCGCCAGCAGCTTGGTCCCCGCGCGATTCTCCTACGAGCAGTACTTC. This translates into CASSLVPARFSYEQYF. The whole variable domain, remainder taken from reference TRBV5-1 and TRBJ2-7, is KAGVTQTPRYLIKTRGQQVTLSCSPISGHRSVSWYQQTPGQGLQFLFEYFSETQRNKGNFPGRFSGRQFSNSRSEMNVSTLELGDSALYLCASSLVPARFSYEQYFGPGTRLTVT.

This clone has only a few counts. In DNA form, the CDR3 reads TGTGCCAGCAGCTCCCGGACAGCGAACACTGAAGCTTTCTTT. This translates into CASSSRTANTEAFF. The chain links TRBV11-1 to TRBJ1-1; D might be TRBD1 (6 bases). Germline assignment: CDR1 SGHAT and CDR2 FQDESV (reference sequence). V dropped 4 bases and J dropped 1 base, with 10 bases sitting between them. This CDR3 is 14 amino acids long. Combining the CDR3 with reference TRBV11-1 and TRBJ1-1 gives the whole variable domain EAEVAQSPRYKITEKSQAVAFWCDPISGHATLYWYRQILGQGPELLVQFQDESVVDDSQLPKDRFSAERLKGVDSTLKIQPAELGDSAMYLCASSSRTANTEAFFGQGTRLTVV.

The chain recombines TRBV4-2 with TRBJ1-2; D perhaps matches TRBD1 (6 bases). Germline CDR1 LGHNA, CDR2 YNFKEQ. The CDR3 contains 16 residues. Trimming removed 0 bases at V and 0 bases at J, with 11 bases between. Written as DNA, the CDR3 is TGTGCCAGCAGCCAAGAGCCCGCAGGGGCTAACTATGGCTACACCTTC. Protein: CASSQEPAGANYGYTF.

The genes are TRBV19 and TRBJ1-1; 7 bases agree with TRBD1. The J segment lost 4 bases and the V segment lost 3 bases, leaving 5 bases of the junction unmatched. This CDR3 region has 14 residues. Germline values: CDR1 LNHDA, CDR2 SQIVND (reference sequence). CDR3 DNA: TGTGCCAGTAGTATGCCCGACAGGGTCACTGAAGCTTTCTTT. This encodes CASSMPDRVTEAFF.

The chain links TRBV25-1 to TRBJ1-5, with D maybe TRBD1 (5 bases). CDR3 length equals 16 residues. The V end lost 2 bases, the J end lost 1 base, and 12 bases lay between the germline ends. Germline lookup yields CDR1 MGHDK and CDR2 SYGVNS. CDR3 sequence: CASSEGGARSNQPQHF. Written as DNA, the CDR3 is TGTGCCAGCAGTGAAGGAGGGGCTCGGAGCAATCAGCCCCAGCATTTT.

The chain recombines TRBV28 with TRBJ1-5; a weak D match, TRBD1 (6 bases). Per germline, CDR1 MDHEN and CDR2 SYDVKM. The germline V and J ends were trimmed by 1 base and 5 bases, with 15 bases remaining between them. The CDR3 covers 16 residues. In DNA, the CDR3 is TGTGCCAGCAGTTTATTGGGGGGGGACACCTATCAGCCCCAGCATTTT. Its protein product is CASSLLGGDTYQPQHF.

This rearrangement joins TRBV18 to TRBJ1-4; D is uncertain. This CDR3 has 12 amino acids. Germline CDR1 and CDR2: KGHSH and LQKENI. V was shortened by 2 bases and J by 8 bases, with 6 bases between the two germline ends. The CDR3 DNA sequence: TGTGCCAGCTCACCAGGTCGGGAAAAACTGTTTTTT. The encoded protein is CASSPGREKLFF.

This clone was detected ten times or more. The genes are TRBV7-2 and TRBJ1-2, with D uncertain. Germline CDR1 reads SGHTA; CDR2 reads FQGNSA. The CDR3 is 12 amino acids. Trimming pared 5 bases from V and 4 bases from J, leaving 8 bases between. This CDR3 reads CASSRGPYGYTF. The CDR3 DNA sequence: TGTGCCAGCAGCCGAGGCCCCTATGGCTACACCTTC.

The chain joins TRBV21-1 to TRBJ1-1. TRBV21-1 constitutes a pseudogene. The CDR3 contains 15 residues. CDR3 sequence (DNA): TGTGCCAGCAGCAAAGGAGGAGATCCGAACACTGAAGCTTTCTTT. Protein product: CASSKGGDPNTEAFF.

CDR3 loop: CASSQDRKRSSYNEQFF. CDR3 bases: TGCGCCAGCAGCCAAGATCGTAAGAGGAGCTCCTACAATGAGCAGTTCTTC. The chain recombines TRBV4-3 with TRBJ2-1; D remains unclear. This CDR3 has 17 residues. Trimming took off 0 bases at V and 0 bases at J, with 12 bases between the two ends. CDR1 is LGHNA, CDR2 YSLEER, per germline.

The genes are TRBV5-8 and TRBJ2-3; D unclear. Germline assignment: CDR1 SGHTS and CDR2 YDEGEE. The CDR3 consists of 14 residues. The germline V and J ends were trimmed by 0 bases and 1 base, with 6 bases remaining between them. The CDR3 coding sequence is TGTGCCAGCAGCTTGGGGGCAGGCACAGATACGCAGTATTTT. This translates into CASSLGAGTDTQYF.

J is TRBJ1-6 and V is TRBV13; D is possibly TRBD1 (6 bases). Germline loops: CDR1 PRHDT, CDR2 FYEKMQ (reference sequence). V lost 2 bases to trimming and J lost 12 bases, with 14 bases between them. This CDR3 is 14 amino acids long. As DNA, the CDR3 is TGTGCCAGCAGCTTACGGGACACCGCAGGACCCCTCCACTTT. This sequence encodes CASSLRDTAGPLHF.